This T cell receptor (beta chain) was identified in a study of blood T cell repertoires in COVID-19. Study-level information: The study drew acute and convalescent COVID-19 samples from the United States, Italy and Spain.

Per the original methods: By means of reference gene primer amplification, nucleated cell counts were estimated. Profiled with immunoSEQ multiplex PCR; TCRdb holds only in-frame clones, not every one. Clonal size and the V and J genes are those of that table, whereas D and trimming came from the DNA. This table has around 300,000 clones, roughly 85% appearing once. The sequenced material came from peripheral blood. This TCR derives from a human donor in a cohort sampled during active COVID-19.

The CDR3 DNA reads TGTGCCAGCAGCAAAGCGGGCCTAGCGTGCGTTCGGGAGACCCAGTACTTC. Translating it yields CASSKAGLACVRETQYF. J is TRBJ2-5 and V is TRBV21-1; the table's D gene call, TRBD2, was not cross checked with the DNA. TRBV21-1 is deemed a pseudogene. This CDR3 is built from 17 residues.